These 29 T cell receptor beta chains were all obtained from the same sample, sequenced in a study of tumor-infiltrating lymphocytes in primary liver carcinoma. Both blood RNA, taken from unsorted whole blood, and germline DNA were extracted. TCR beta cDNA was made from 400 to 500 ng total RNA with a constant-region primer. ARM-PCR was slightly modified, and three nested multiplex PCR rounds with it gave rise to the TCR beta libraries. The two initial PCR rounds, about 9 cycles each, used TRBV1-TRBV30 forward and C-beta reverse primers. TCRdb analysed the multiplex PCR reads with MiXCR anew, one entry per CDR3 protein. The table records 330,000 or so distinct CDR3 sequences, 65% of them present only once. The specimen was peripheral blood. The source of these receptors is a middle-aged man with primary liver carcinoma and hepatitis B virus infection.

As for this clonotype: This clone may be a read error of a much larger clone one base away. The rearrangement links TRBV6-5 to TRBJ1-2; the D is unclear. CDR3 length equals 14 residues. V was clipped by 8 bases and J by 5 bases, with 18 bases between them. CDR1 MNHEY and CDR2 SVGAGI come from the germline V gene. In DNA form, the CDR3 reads TGTGCCAGCCGCAAGTCGCTTGGGGAGTATGGCTACACCTTC. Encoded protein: CASRKSLGEYGYTF.

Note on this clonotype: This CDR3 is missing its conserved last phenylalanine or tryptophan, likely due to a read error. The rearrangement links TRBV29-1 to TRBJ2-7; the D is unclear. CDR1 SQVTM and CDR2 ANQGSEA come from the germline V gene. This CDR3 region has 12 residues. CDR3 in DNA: TGCAACGTTGTCCTTCAATCCTACGAGCAGTACTCC. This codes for CNVVLQSYEQYS.

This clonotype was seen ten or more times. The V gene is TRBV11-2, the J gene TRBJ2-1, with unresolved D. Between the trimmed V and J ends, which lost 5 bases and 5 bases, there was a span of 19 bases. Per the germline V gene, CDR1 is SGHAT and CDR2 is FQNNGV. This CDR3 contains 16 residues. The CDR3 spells CASSRNRTQLNNEQFF. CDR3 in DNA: TGTGCCAGCAGCCGAAACCGGACCCAGTTAAACAATGAGCAGTTCTTC.

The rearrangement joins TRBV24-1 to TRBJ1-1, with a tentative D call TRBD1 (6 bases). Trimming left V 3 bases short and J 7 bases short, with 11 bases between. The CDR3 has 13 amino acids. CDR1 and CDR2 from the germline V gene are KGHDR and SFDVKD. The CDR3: CATSDNNRDEAFF. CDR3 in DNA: TGTGCCACCAGTGATAATAACAGGGATGAAGCTTTCTTT.

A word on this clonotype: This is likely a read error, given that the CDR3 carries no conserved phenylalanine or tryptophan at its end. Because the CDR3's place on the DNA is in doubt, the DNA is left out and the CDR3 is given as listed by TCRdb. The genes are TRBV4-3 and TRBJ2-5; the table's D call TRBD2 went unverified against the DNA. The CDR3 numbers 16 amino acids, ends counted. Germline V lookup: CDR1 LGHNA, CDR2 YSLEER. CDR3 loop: CASSQEVTNGRAGAFA.

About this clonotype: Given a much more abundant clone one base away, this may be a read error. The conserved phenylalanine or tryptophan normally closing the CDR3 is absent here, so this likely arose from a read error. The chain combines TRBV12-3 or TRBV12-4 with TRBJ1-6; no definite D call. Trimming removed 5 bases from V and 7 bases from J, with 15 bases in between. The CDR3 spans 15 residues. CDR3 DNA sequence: TGTGCCAGCAGTCTGGACCGGATGAGAAATTCACCCCTCCACTAT. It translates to CASSLDRMRNSPLHY.

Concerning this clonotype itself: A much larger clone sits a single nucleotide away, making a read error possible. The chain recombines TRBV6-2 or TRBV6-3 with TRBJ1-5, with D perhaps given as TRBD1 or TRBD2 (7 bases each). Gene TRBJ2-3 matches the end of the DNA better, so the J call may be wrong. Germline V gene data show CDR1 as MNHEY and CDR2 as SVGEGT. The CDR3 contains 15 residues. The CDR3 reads CASRAGQLVNQPQYF. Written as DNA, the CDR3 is TGTGCCAGCAGAGCGGGACAGTTGGTAAATCAGCCCCAGTATTTT.

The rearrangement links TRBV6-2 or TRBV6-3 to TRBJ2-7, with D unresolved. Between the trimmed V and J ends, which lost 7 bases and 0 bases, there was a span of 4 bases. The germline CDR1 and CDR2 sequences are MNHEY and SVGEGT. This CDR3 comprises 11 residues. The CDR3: CASTNSYEQYF. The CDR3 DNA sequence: TGTGCCAGCACTAACTCCTACGAGCAGTACTTC.

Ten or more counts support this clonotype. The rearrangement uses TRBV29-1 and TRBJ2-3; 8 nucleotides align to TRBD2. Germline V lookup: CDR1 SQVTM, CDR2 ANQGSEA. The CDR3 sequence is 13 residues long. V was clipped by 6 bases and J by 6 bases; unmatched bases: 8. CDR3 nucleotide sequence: TGCAGCGTGGCCTTCGGCGGGGGGGATACGCAGTATTTT. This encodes CSVAFGGGDTQYF.

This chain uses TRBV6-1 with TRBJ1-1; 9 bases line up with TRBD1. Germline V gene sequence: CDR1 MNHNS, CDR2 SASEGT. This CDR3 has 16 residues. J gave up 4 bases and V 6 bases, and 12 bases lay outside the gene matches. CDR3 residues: CASRARAQGAGTEAFF. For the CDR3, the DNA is TGTGCCAGCAGAGCTCGAGCACAGGGGGCGGGCACTGAAGCTTTCTTT.

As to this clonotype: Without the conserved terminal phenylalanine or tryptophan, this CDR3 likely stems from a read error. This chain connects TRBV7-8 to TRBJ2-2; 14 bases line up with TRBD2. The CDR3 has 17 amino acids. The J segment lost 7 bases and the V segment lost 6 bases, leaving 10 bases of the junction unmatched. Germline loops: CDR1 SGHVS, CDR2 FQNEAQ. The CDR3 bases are TGTGCCAGCAGTCAGGGGACTAGCGGGAGAAGGGTCGGGGAGCTGTTTTTA. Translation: CASSQGTSGRRVGELFL.

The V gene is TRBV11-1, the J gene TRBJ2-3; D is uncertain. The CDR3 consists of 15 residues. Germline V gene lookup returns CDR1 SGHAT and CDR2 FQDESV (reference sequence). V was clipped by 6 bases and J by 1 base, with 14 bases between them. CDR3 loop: CASRTLGFGTDTQYF. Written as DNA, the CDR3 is TGTGCCAGCAGAACATTAGGCTTCGGCACAGATACGCAGTATTTT.

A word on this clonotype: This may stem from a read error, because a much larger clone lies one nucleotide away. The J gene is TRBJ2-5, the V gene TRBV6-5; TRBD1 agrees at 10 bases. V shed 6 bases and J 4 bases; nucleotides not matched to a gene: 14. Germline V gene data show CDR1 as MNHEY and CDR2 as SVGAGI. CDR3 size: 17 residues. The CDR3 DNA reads TGTGCCAGCAGACCCGGGACAGGGGTTTTAATGGGAGAGACCCAGTACTTC. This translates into CASRPGTGVLMGETQYF.

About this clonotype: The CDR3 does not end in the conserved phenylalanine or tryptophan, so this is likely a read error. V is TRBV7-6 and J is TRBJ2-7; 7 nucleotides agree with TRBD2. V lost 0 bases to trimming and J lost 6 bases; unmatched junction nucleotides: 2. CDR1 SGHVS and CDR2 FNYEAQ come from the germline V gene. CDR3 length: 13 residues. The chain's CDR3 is CASSLAGGGEQYS. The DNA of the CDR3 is TGTGCCAGCAGCTTAGCGGGGGGGGGCGAGCAGTACTCC.

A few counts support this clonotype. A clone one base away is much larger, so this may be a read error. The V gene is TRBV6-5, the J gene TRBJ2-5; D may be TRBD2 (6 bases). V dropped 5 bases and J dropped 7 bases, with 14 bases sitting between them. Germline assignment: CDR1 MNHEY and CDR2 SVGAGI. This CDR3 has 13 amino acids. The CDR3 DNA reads TGTGCCAGCAGTCAACAAATGGGGGGGACCCAGTACTTC. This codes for CASSQQMGGTQYF.

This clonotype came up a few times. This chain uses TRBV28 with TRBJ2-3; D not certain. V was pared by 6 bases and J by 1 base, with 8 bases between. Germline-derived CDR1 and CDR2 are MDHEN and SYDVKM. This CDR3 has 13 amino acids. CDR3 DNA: TGTGCCAGCAGATCCCTGGGCACAGATACGCAGTATTTT. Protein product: CASRSLGTDTQYF.

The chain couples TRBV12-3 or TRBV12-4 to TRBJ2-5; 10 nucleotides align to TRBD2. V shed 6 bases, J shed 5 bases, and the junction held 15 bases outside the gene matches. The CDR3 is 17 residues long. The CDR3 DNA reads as TGTGCCAGCAGCCCCGGGACTAGCGCGGGAGGTATGGAGACCCAGTACTTC. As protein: CASSPGTSAGGMETQYF.

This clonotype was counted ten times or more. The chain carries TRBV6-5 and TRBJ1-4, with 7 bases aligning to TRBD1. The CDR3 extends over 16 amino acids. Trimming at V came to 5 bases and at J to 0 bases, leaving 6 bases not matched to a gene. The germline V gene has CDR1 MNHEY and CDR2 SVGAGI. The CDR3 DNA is TGTGCCAGCAGTAGGACCGGGACAGCAACTAATGAAAAACTGTTTTTT. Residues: CASSRTGTATNEKLFF.

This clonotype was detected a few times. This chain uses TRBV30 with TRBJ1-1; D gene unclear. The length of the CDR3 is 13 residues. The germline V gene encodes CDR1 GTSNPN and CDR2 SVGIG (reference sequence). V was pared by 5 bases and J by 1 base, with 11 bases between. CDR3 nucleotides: TGTGCCTGGGATGGAAGCAAGAACACTGAAGCTTTCTTT. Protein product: CAWDGSKNTEAFF.

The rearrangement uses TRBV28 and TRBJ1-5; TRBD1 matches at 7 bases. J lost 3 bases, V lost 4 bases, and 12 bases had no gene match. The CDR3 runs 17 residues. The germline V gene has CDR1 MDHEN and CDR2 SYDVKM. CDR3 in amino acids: CASSSIQTGSYNQPQHF. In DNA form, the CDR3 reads TGTGCCAGCAGTTCTATCCAGACAGGGAGTTACAATCAGCCCCAGCATTTT.

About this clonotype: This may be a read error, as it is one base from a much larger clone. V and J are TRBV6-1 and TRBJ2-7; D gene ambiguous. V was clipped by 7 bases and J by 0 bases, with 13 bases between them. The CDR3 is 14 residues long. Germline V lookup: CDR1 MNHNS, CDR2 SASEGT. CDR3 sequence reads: CASIEVTLSYEQYF. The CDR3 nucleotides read TGTGCCAGCATTGAGGTGACACTCTCCTACGAGCAGTACTTC.

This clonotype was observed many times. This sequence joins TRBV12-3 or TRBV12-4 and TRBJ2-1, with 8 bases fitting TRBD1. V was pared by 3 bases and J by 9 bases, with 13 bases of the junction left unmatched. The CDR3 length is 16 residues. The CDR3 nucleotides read TGTGCCAGCAGTTTCCTACAGGGGGACAATTTTAGTGAGCAGTTCTTC. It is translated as CASSFLQGDNFSEQFF.

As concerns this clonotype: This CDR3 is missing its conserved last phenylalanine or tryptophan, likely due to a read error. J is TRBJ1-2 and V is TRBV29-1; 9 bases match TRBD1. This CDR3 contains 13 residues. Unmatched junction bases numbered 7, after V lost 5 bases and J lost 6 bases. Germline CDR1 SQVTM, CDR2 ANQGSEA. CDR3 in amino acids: CSVSGTGKDGYTS. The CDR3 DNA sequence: TGCAGCGTTTCCGGGACAGGGAAGGATGGCTACACCTCC.

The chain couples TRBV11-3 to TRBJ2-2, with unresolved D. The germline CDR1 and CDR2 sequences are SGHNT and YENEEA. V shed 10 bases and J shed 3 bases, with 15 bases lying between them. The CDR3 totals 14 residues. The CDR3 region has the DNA TGTGCCAACAGTTCGGTATCTCACACCGGGGAGCTGTTTTTT. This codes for CANSSVSHTGELFF.

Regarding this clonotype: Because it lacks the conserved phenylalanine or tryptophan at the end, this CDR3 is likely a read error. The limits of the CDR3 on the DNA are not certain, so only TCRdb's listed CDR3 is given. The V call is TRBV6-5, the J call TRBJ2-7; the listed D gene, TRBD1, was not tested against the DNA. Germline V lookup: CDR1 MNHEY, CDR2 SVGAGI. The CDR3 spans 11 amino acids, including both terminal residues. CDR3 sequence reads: CATNGGYEQHL.

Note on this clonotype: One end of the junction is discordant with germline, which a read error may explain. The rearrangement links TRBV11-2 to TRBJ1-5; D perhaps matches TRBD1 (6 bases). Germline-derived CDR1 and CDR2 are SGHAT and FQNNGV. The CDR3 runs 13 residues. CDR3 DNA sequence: TGTGCCAGCGGCGTACAGGGTGATCAGCCCCGGCATTTT. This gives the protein CASGVQGDQPRHF. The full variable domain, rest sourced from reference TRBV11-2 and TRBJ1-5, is EAGVAQSPRYKIIEKRQSVAFWCNPISGHATLYWYQQILGQGPKLLIQFQNNGVVDDSQLPKDRFSAERLKGVDSTLKIQPAKLEDSAVYLCASGVQGDQPRHFGDGTRLSIL.

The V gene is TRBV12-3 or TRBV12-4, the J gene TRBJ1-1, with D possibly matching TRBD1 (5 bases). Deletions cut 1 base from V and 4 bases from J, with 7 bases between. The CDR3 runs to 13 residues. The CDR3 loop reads CASSLGRVTEAFF. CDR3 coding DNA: TGTGCCAGCAGTTTAGGCAGGGTCACTGAAGCTTTCTTT.

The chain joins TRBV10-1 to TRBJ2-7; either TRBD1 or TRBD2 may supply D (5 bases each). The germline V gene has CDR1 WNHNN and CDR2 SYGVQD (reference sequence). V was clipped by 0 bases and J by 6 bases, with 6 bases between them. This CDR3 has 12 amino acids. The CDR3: CASSESGAEQYF. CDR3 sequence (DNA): TGCGCCAGCAGTGAGTCCGGGGCCGAGCAGTACTTC.

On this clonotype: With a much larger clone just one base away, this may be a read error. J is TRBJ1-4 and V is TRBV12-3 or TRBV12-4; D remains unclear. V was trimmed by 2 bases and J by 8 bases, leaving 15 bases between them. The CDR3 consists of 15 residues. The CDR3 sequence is CASSLFGSTWEKLFF. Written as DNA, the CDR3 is TGTGCCAGCAGTTTATTCGGGAGCACATGGGAAAAACTGTTTTTT.